Shown below are 27 T cell receptor beta chains from a single sample sequenced in a study of blood T cell repertoires in COVID-19. Clones were sequenced by immunoSEQ multiplex PCR, and TCRdb holds only the in-frame ones, with some missing. The data hold about 120,000 clones, with 82% observed a single time. Source material: peripheral blood. Source of these receptors: a woman between 65 and 79 years old with acute or convalescent COVID-19.

The rearrangement links TRBV11-3 to TRBJ1-4; the match to TRBD1 covers 10 bases. The CDR3 length is 16 residues. V shed 1 base and J 1 base; nucleotides not matched to a gene: 0. The V gene's germline CDR1 is SGHNT and CDR2 YENEEA. The CDR3 region has the DNA TGTGCCAGCAGCTTAGGGGACAGGGGAACTAATGAAAAACTGTTTTTT. This sequence encodes CASSLGDRGTNEKLFF.

Details on this clone: The DNA is left out, because the CDR3 cannot be placed on it with certainty; the CDR3 is given as TCRdb lists it. The rearrangement links TRBV5-6 to TRBJ2-5; the listed D gene, TRBD1, was not tested against the DNA. The germline V gene encodes CDR1 SGHDT and CDR2 YYEEEE. The CDR3 region is 16 residues in length, termini included. Here the CDR3 reads CASSFGPGRGQETQYF.

The gene calls are TRBV15 and TRBJ1-3; D possibly corresponds to TRBD1 (5 bases). Germline CDR1 LNHNV, CDR2 YYDKDF (reference sequence). V shed 0 bases and J shed 0 bases, with 18 bases lying between them. CDR3 size: 19 residues. CDR3 sequence (DNA): TGTGCCACCAGCAGAGATATGACTCAGGGTCCCCTCTCTGGAAACACCATATATTTT. Its translation: CATSRDMTQGPLSGNTIYF.

The sample holds one count of this clone. The chain is built from TRBV6-2 or TRBV6-3 and TRBJ1-6; D may be TRBD1 (6 bases). V was trimmed by 6 bases and J by 5 bases, leaving 11 bases between them. CDR3 length: 14 amino acids. Germline V gives CDR1 MNHEY, CDR2 SVGEGT. The CDR3, as DNA: TGTGCCAGCAGCCAACAGGGAAATAATTCACCCCTCCACTTT. Protein: CASSQQGNNSPLHF.

There are a few counts of this clone. V usage is TRBV19 and J usage is TRBJ2-2, with 7 bases aligning to TRBD2. The V gene end was trimmed by 4 bases and the J gene end by 7 bases; junction bases not matched to a gene: 6. This CDR3 spans 14 amino acids. CDR1 and CDR2 (germline): LNHDA, SQIVND (reference sequence). The CDR3 DNA is TGTGCCAGTAGTAAAGGGCGGGAGTACGGGGAGCTGTTTTTT. This encodes CASSKGREYGELFF.

The chain links TRBV7-3 to TRBJ1-6, with 11 bases that match TRBD1. V shed 5 bases and J 7 bases; nucleotides not matched to a gene: 4. In germline, CDR1 is SGHTA, CDR2 FQGTGA. The CDR3 consists of 15 residues. Here the CDR3 reads CASSQGQGANSPLHF. DNA for the CDR3: TGTGCCAGCAGCCAAGGACAGGGGGCAAATTCACCCCTCCACTTT.

The V call is TRBV5-1, the J call TRBJ2-3, with a tentative D call TRBD1 (5 bases). The CDR3 has 15 residues. The V end lost 6 bases, the J end lost 2 bases, and 16 bases lay between the germline ends. Germline-derived CDR1 and CDR2 are SGHRS and YFSETQ. CDR3 coding DNA: TGCGCCAGCAAGATCAATGGGGCTTCCACAGATACGCAGTATTTT. Translating it yields CASKINGASTDTQYF. The full variable domain, completed using reference TRBV5-1 and TRBJ2-3, is KAGVTQTPRYLIKTRGQQVTLSCSPISGHRSVSWYQQTPGQGLQFLFEYFSETQRNKGNFPGRFSGRQFSNSRSEMNVSTLELGDSALYLCASKINGASTDTQYFGPGTRLTVL.

The J gene is TRBJ2-1, the V gene TRBV5-5; TRBD1 matches 10 bases. CDR1 SGHKS and CDR2 YYEKEE come from the germline V gene (reference sequence). This CDR3 comprises 15 residues. Trimming cost V 2 bases and J 5 bases; bases outside gene matches: 4. The CDR3 bases are TGTGCCAGCAGCTTTGGACAGGGGGTTAACAATGAGCAGTTCTTC. This gives the protein CASSFGQGVNNEQFF.

The V call is TRBV6-5, the J call TRBJ1-5; 7 nucleotides agree with TRBD1. This CDR3 spans 13 amino acids. Germline CDR1 reads MNHEY; CDR2 reads SVGAGI. V lost 5 bases, J lost 4 bases, and 2 bases stayed unmatched. Written as DNA, the CDR3 is TGTGCCAGCAGTCCAGGGGGTAATCAGCCCCAGCATTTT. As protein: CASSPGGNQPQHF.

CDR3 amino acids: CASRGTGHSYEQYF. The DNA of the CDR3 is TGTGCCAGTAGAGGGACAGGACACTCCTACGAGCAGTACTTC. The chain combines TRBV19 with TRBJ2-7; 8 nucleotides match TRBD1. Unmatched junction bases numbered 4, after V lost 6 bases and J lost 0 bases. Germline lookup yields CDR1 LNHDA and CDR2 SQIVND (reference sequence). CDR3 length: 14 amino acids.

This chain uses TRBV5-6 with TRBJ2-7; no firm D call. The CDR3 runs 12 residues. Trimming stripped 2 bases from V and 2 bases from J, with 5 bases between. The germline CDR1 and CDR2 sequences are SGHDT and YYEEEE. The CDR3 region has the DNA TGTGCCAGCAGCTTCAGCGCCTACGAGCAGTACTTC. Its translation: CASSFSAYEQYF.

This clone showed up just once. The chain recombines TRBV10-3 with TRBJ2-1, with D hard to call. From germline, CDR1 is ENHRY and CDR2 SYGVKD. CDR3 length equals 16 residues. The V and J ends lost 0 bases and 5 bases respectively, with 14 bases between them. CDR3 residues: CAISESAHEENNEQFF. For the CDR3, the DNA is TGTGCCATCAGTGAGTCGGCCCACGAAGAAAACAATGAGCAGTTCTTC.

The chain is built from TRBV10-2 and TRBJ2-5; TRBD2 agrees at 7 bases. Trimming cost V 2 bases and J 2 bases; bases outside gene matches: 2. Looked up from germline, CDR1 is WSHSY and CDR2 is SAAADI. The CDR3 is 14 amino acids. CDR3: CASSERGVQETQYF. The CDR3 coding sequence is TGCGCCAGCAGTGAGCGGGGGGTTCAAGAGACCCAGTACTTC.

This chain joins TRBV9 and TRBJ2-3, with 10 bases identical to TRBD2. This CDR3 comprises 15 residues. Germline CDR1 is SGDLS and CDR2 is YYNGEE. V trimming: 4 bases; J trimming: 9 bases; junction bases outside the gene matches: 11. The CDR3 coding sequence is TGTGCCAGCAGCATCCAGCGGGGGGGATTAGACACGCAGTATTTT. This encodes CASSIQRGGLDTQYF.

V and J are TRBV11-2 and TRBJ1-3; D gene ambiguous. This CDR3 has 17 residues. Germline assignment: CDR1 SGHAT and CDR2 FQNNGV. Trimming shortened V by 0 bases and J by 2 bases, and 14 bases separated the two germline ends. The CDR3 loop reads CASSLELQRGAGNTIYF. As DNA, the CDR3 is TGTGCCAGCAGCTTAGAGTTACAACGGGGAGCTGGAAACACCATATATTTT.

V gene TRBV11-3 combines with J gene TRBJ2-3, with 8 bases that match TRBD2. J lost 3 bases, V lost 5 bases, and 7 bases had no gene match. CDR1 and CDR2 (germline): SGHNT, YENEEA. This CDR3 contains 15 residues. Here the CDR3 DNA reads TGTGCCAGCAGCCCCCGCGGGGGGTTGACAGATACGCAGTATTTT. Protein product: CASSPRGGLTDTQYF.

As regards this clone: Other DNA sequences of this sample code for an identical CDR3. The V and J genes are TRBV6-6 and TRBJ1-5; 7 bases line up with TRBD1. This CDR3 comprises 14 residues. Germline CDR1 reads MNHNY; CDR2 reads SVGAGI (reference sequence). The V segment lost 5 bases and the J segment 2 bases; nucleotides outside the gene matches: 3. This CDR3 reads CASSPTGGNQPQHF. For the CDR3, the DNA is TGTGCCAGCAGTCCTACAGGGGGCAATCAGCCCCAGCATTTT.

This clone was seen only once. The J gene is TRBJ2-2, the V gene TRBV19, with 11 bases identical to TRBD2. J lost 6 bases, V lost 0 bases, and 3 bases had no gene match. Germline CDR1 LNHDA, CDR2 SQIVND (reference sequence). This CDR3 has 16 amino acids. In DNA form, the CDR3 reads TGTGCCAGTAGTATAGATAGCGGGGGGGCCCCCGGGGAGCTGTTTTTT. This codes for CASSIDSGGAPGELFF.

This clone was detected once. The chain has TRBV6-2 or TRBV6-3 and TRBJ2-1, with D possibly matching TRBD1 (5 bases). This CDR3 region has 16 residues. V lost 0 bases and J lost 2, with 11 bases in between. Per germline, CDR1 MNHEY and CDR2 SVGEGT. The CDR3 protein is CASSYSPQGTYNEQFF. The CDR3 region has the DNA TGTGCCAGCAGTTACTCGCCCCAGGGTACCTACAATGAGCAGTTCTTC.

This clone was found a few times. The rearrangement joins TRBV2 to TRBJ2-5; 9 bases align to TRBD2. With 9 bases clipped from V and 4 bases from J, the junction kept 3 bases outside the gene matches. The CDR3 has 12 residues. The germline V gene has CDR1 SNHLY and CDR2 FYNNEI. CDR3 sequence: CASGRGGETQYF. The CDR3 DNA is TGTGCCAGTGGGCGGGGGGGAGAGACCCAGTACTTC.

This clone was recorded only once. The rearrangement joins TRBV29-1 to TRBJ2-3; 11 bases agree with TRBD2. The CDR3 runs 14 residues. Germline V CDR1 and CDR2: SQVTM, ANQGSEA. Trimming removed 3 bases from V and 4 bases from J; junction bases left unmatched: 3. The CDR3: CSVDSGGASDTQYF. In DNA, the CDR3 is TGCAGCGTTGATAGCGGGGGGGCGTCAGATACGCAGTATTTT.

In its sample, this clone was seen once. The chain carries TRBV11-2 and TRBJ2-2; tentative D call: TRBD2 (5 bases). Per the germline V gene, CDR1 is SGHAT and CDR2 is FQNNGV. The germline V and J ends were trimmed by 0 bases and 6 bases, with 11 bases remaining between them. The CDR3 contains 15 residues. CDR3 loop: CASSLDRRGPGELFF. The DNA for the CDR3 is TGTGCCAGCAGCTTAGATCGTAGAGGGCCCGGGGAGCTGTTTTTT.

This chain connects TRBV10-3 to TRBJ2-2; D uncertain. Trimming stripped 5 bases from V and 5 bases from J, with 9 bases between. Germline V CDR1 and CDR2: ENHRY, SYGVKD. The CDR3 totals 13 residues. This CDR3 is CAISQYKTGELFF. The CDR3 region has the DNA TGTGCCATCAGTCAATACAAAACCGGGGAGCTGTTTTTT.

The chain employs TRBV7-3 and TRBJ2-1; D remains ambiguous. The V end lost 2 bases, the J end lost 1 base, and 9 bases lay between the germline ends. Germline loops: CDR1 SGHTA, CDR2 FQGTGA. CDR3 length equals 15 residues. The CDR3 reads CASSLSGPSYNEQFF. CDR3 DNA: TGTGCCAGCAGCTTATCGGGTCCTTCCTACAATGAGCAGTTCTTC. Full variable domain (rest looked up from reference TRBV7-3 and TRBJ2-1): GAGVSQTPSNKVTEKGKYVELRCDPISGHTALYWYRQSLGQGPEFLIYFQGTGAADDSGLPNDRFFAVRPEGSVSTLKIQRTERGDSAVYLCASSLSGPSYNEQFFGPGTRLTVL.

CDR3 residues: CASSEPGGSSTDTQYF. The CDR3 DNA reads as TGTGCCAGCAGCGAACCAGGGGGTTCGAGCACAGATACGCAGTATTTT. The chain recombines TRBV9 with TRBJ2-3; 7 positions agree with TRBD1. The CDR3 covers 16 residues. The ends lost 3 bases at V and 0 bases at J; junction bases unmatched: 7. From germline, CDR1 is SGDLS and CDR2 YYNGEE.

This clone was seen only a few times. V is TRBV3-1 (or the pseudogene TRBV3-2) and J is TRBJ2-3; 11 nucleotides align to TRBD2. The ends lost 1 base at V and 2 bases at J; junction bases unmatched: 8. Germline-derived CDR1 and CDR2 are LGHDT and YNNKEL (reference sequence). The CDR3 has 18 amino acids. CDR3 in DNA: TGTGCCAGCAGCCAAGCTTTCTCTAGCGGGGGGTCCACAGATACGCAGTATTTT. Encoded protein: CASSQAFSSGGSTDTQYF.

The rearrangement links TRBV6-1 to TRBJ2-2; possible D gene TRBD2, 7 bases. The CDR3 loop spans 17 amino acids. Between the trimmed V and J ends, which lost 4 bases and 4 bases, there was a span of 19 bases. Germline V gene sequence: CDR1 MNHNS, CDR2 SASEGT. CDR3 bases: TGTGCCAGCAGTGTCTGGCGGGGGCCCCTCGGCACCGGGGAGCTGTTTTTT. Its translation is CASSVWRGPLGTGELFF.